This TCR beta chain was documented in a study of cytomegalovirus exposure and HLA in healthy donors. Germline CDR1 is SGHKS and CDR2 is YYEKEE (reference sequence). This CDR3 spans 13 amino acids. Deletions cut 4 bases from V and 2 bases from J, with 9 bases between. PCR involved 60 Vbeta and 13 Jbeta primers. As processed by the authors: Unique TCR beta chains numbered approximately 76 million in a later analysis, with roughly 10 million shared. The protocol was immunoSEQ multiplex PCR, while the TCRdb copy is restricted to in-frame clones and leaves out a portion. V and J calls and clone size come straight from that table; D and trimming were deduced from the DNA. This table holds 160,000 or so clones, nearly 80% found once. Study-wide results and limits: Cytomegalovirus-associated status was assigned to some 180 TCR beta chains. It is likely that the observed cluster of highly shared sequence variants was a sequencing artifact. Generally TCR sequences proved uncommon, though certain public TCRs appeared in numerous donors.

In this sample, this clone turned up a few times. As yet, its antigen is unknown. The material sequenced was PBMCs. The chain joins TRBV5-5 to TRBJ1-2, with unresolved D. The origin of this receptor is a woman between 40 and 55 years old in good health and CMV-seronegative. The CDR3 DNA sequence: TGTGCCAGCAGCGCGGCCGGGAACTATGGCTACACCTTC. Translated: CASSAAGNYGYTF.